One and the same sample provided the 32 T cell receptor beta chains below, sequenced in a study of blood T cell repertoires in COVID-19. Profiling relied on immunoSEQ multiplex PCR, and the TCRdb table lists in-frame clones only, not all of them. The data show some 200,000 clones, 75% to 85% seen once. Sequenced: peripheral blood. These receptors came from a woman aged 80 or over with COVID-19, enrolled during active disease.

As to this clone: This sample includes further DNA sequences coding for the same CDR3. The chain joins TRBV15 to TRBJ1-2; 10 nucleotides line up with TRBD1. V shed 0 bases and J 7 bases; nucleotides not matched to a gene: 8. Germline V gene lookup returns CDR1 LNHNV and CDR2 YYDKDF (reference sequence). This CDR3 is 16 amino acids long. The CDR3 region is CATSRDRTGGASGYTF. CDR3 DNA: TGTGCCACCAGCAGAGACAGGACAGGGGGGGCGAGTGGCTACACCTTC.

This chain connects TRBV5-8 to TRBJ2-1; D may be TRBD1 (5 bases). The CDR3 sequence is 13 residues long. With 5 bases removed from V and 11 bases from J, the gap between germline ends came to 17 bases. Germline lookup yields CDR1 SGHTS and CDR2 YDEGEE. The CDR3 DNA reads TGTGCCAGCAGATCCAGGGATCGAAACCAGCAGTTCTTC. Translated, it gives CASRSRDRNQQFF.

The chain is built from TRBV21-1 and TRBJ2-7; no check of the table's D call, TRBD1, against the DNA was made. TRBV21-1 is a pseudogene. CDR3 length equals 13 residues. The CDR3 coding sequence is TGTGCCAGCAGCGAAAGGGGGTCGTACGAGCAGTACTTC. Encoded protein: CASSERGSYEQYF.

At least ten counts were recorded for this clone. J is TRBJ1-2 and V is TRBV2; D is ambiguous. This CDR3 contains 14 residues. Germline V CDR1 and CDR2: SNHLY, FYNNEI. Trimming removed 4 bases at V and 4 bases at J, with 13 bases between. The CDR3 is CASSGSSPIYGYTF. The CDR3 region has the DNA TGTGCCAGCAGTGGGAGTAGCCCTATCTATGGCTACACCTTC.

The chain carries TRBV30 and TRBJ2-5; the D is unclear. The CDR3 totals 13 residues. Trimming took off 1 base at V and 1 base at J, with 7 bases between the two ends. Germline V gene lookup returns CDR1 GTSNPN and CDR2 SVGIG (reference sequence). CDR3 sequence: CAWSETFQETQYF. CDR3 DNA sequence: TGTGCCTGGAGTGAAACATTCCAAGAGACCCAGTACTTC.

The V call is TRBV6-5, the J call TRBJ1-1, with D unclear. Germline V gene lookup returns CDR1 MNHEY and CDR2 SVGAGI. The CDR3 totals 14 residues. Deletions cut 1 base from V and 1 base from J, with 7 bases between. This chain's CDR3 is CASSYFSKNTEAFF. CDR3 bases: TGTGCCAGCAGTTACTTTTCCAAGAACACTGAAGCTTTCTTT.

This chain's CDR3 is CASRVSGSAGDREQYF. The CDR3, as DNA: TGTGCCAGCAGGGTTAGCGGGAGTGCGGGAGATCGCGAGCAGTACTTC. The chain is built from TRBV28 and TRBJ2-7, with 9 bases matching TRBD2. Trimming at V came to 6 bases and at J to 6 bases, leaving 15 bases not matched to a gene. The germline V gene has CDR1 MDHEN and CDR2 SYDVKM. There are 16 residues in the CDR3.

The chain combines TRBV19 with TRBJ2-3; unclear D gene. This CDR3 contains 16 residues. V lost 0 bases and J lost 1, with 11 bases in between. Per germline, CDR1 LNHDA and CDR2 SQIVND (reference sequence). This CDR3 reads CASSIDHRSGTDTQYF. CDR3 DNA sequence: TGTGCCAGTAGTATAGATCATCGGTCGGGCACAGATACGCAGTATTTT.

The J gene is TRBJ1-4, the V gene TRBV3-1 (or the pseudogene TRBV3-2); 9 bases line up with TRBD1. The germline V gene encodes CDR1 LGHDT and CDR2 YNNKEL (reference sequence). V shed 2 bases, J shed 7 bases, and the junction held 20 bases outside the gene matches. The CDR3 covers 20 residues. The CDR3 nucleotides read TGTGCCAGCAGCCAACCCAAACCCGACAGGGGGGGAGTTGGTAGTGAAAAACTGTTTTTT. Translating gives CASSQPKPDRGGVGSEKLFF.

The chain has TRBV2 and TRBJ1-3; D ambiguous. Trimming removed 6 bases at V and 0 bases at J, with 9 bases between. From germline, CDR1 is SNHLY and CDR2 FYNNEI. CDR3 length: 14 amino acids. CDR3 sequence: CASSEGYSGNTIYF. CDR3 in DNA: TGTGCCAGCAGCGAGGGATACTCTGGAAACACCATATATTTT.

The V call is TRBV27, the J call TRBJ1-2, with D tentatively TRBD1 (6 bases). V gave up 4 bases and J gave up 6 bases, with 21 bases separating them. The germline V gene has CDR1 MNHEY and CDR2 SMNVEV (reference sequence). The CDR3 consists of 16 residues. The CDR3 DNA sequence: TGTGCCAGCAGTTCAGGGGTACCGGATTATGGGGATGGCTACACCTTC. Protein product: CASSSGVPDYGDGYTF.

This clone appeared once. J is TRBJ2-2 and V is TRBV28; D is unresolved. The V and J ends lost 8 bases and 1 base respectively, with 8 bases between them. Germline CDR1 MDHEN, CDR2 SYDVKM. CDR3 length equals 13 residues. For the CDR3, the DNA is TGTGCCAGCCGAACGAGGAACACCGGGGAGCTGTTTTTT. This gives the protein CASRTRNTGELFF.

This clone was counted between two and nine times. The chain joins TRBV18 to TRBJ1-6; D is unclear. Germline CDR1 is KGHSH and CDR2 is LQKENI. With 3 bases removed from V and 6 bases from J, the gap between germline ends came to 21 bases. This CDR3 contains 18 residues. DNA for the CDR3: TGTGCCAGCTCACCTGTTGCCGTTGTTGAGGGCTCTAATTCACCCCTCCACTTT. Its translation is CASSPVAVVEGSNSPLHF.

Of note for this clone: A read error may explain this, as a much larger clone is one base away. The chain combines TRBV11-2 with TRBJ2-7, with D maybe TRBD1 (6 bases). Germline V gene data show CDR1 as SGHAT and CDR2 as FQNNGV. The CDR3 extends over 12 amino acids. V was shortened by 5 bases and J by 3 bases, with 8 bases between the two germline ends. In DNA form, the CDR3 reads TGTGCCAGCAGCCTACAGGGCTACGAGCAGTACTTC. Its protein is CASSLQGYEQYF. The full variable domain, with the rest looked up from reference TRBV11-2 and TRBJ2-7, is EAGVAQSPRYKIIEKRQSVAFWCNPISGHATLYWYQQILGQGPKLLIQFQNNGVVDDSQLPKDRFSAERLKGVDSTLKIQPAKLEDSAVYLCASSLQGYEQYFGPGTRLTVT.

The chain carries TRBV7-8 and TRBJ1-6; D is possibly TRBD1 (6 bases). The CDR3 extends over 15 amino acids. Germline CDR1 and CDR2: SGHVS and FQNEAQ. Trimming stripped 4 bases from V and 6 bases from J, with 13 bases between. The CDR3: CASSSQTGSNSPLHF. CDR3 in DNA: TGTGCCAGCAGCTCCCAGACAGGCTCTAATTCACCCCTCCACTTT. Full variable domain (rest looked up from reference TRBV7-8 and TRBJ1-6): GAGVSQSPRYKVAKRGQDVALRCDPISGHVSLFWYQQALGQGPEFLTYFQNEAQLDKSGLPSDRFFAERPEGSVSTLKIQRTQQEDSAVYLCASSSQTGSNSPLHFGNGTRLTVT.

This clone was seen only once. The rearrangement links TRBV27 to TRBJ1-2; TRBD1 matches 8 bases. In germline, CDR1 is MNHEY, CDR2 SMNVEV (reference sequence). Trimming cost V 4 bases and J 0 bases; bases outside gene matches: 4. The CDR3 runs to 15 residues. The CDR3 here is CASSWTGTSNYGYTF. DNA of the CDR3: TGTGCCAGCAGTTGGACAGGGACGTCTAACTATGGCTACACCTTC.

V usage is TRBV6-6 and J usage is TRBJ2-1; 8 nucleotides agree with TRBD1. The ends lost 7 bases at V and 12 bases at J; junction bases unmatched: 11. The CDR3 runs 13 residues. Germline-derived CDR1 and CDR2 are MNHNY and SVGAGI (reference sequence). CDR3 nucleotides: TGTGCCAGCATCCGGGACAGGCAAGAGGTGCAGTTCTTC. Its protein is CASIRDRQEVQFF.

The rearrangement uses TRBV19 and TRBJ1-4, with unresolved D. V lost 4 bases and J 0 bases, leaving 12 bases between the germline ends. CDR1 LNHDA and CDR2 SQIVND come from the germline V gene (reference sequence). The CDR3 loop spans 16 amino acids. This CDR3 reads CASSTSTDATNEKLFF. DNA of the CDR3: TGTGCCAGTAGTACGTCCACTGATGCAACTAATGAAAAACTGTTTTTT.

This clone was observed a handful of times. V usage is TRBV27 and J usage is TRBJ1-5; no firm D call. Germline V gene lookup returns CDR1 MNHEY and CDR2 SMNVEV (reference sequence). V was cut by 5 bases and J by 0 bases, with 8 bases left in between. CDR3 size: 14 residues. This chain's CDR3 is CASSTTHSNQPQHF. The CDR3 DNA reads TGTGCCAGCAGTACGACTCATAGCAATCAGCCCCAGCATTTT.

The chain employs TRBV28 and TRBJ2-1; TRBD2 agrees at 13 bases. This CDR3 comprises 16 residues. Germline CDR1 MDHEN, CDR2 SYDVKM. V lost 2 bases and J lost 6; bases outside the gene matches: 4. Written as DNA, the CDR3 is TGTGCCAGCAGTTTACTACTAGCGGGAGGGCCCAATGAGCAGTTCTTC. It specifies CASSLLLAGGPNEQFF. Combining the CDR3 with reference TRBV28 and TRBJ2-1 gives the whole variable domain DVKVTQSSRYLVKRTGEKVFLECVQDMDHENMFWYRQDPGLGLRLIYFSYDVKMKEKGDIPEGYSVSREKKERFSLILESASTNQTSMYLCASSLLLAGGPNEQFFGPGTRLTVL.

The J gene is TRBJ1-6, the V gene TRBV5-4; D uncertain. CDR1 is SGHNT, CDR2 YYREEE, per germline (reference sequence). The CDR3 has 13 amino acids. V was trimmed by 3 bases and J by 8 bases, leaving 9 bases between them. This chain's CDR3 is CASSSDSYSPLHF. In DNA form, the CDR3 reads TGTGCCAGCAGCTCGGACTCTTATTCACCCCTCCACTTT.

The chain combines TRBV9 with TRBJ2-7, with 7 bases matching TRBD2. This CDR3 has 15 amino acids. Germline trimming cut 0 bases from V and 2 bases from J; bases unmatched to any gene: 5. Germline assignment: CDR1 SGDLS and CDR2 YYNGEE. The CDR3 DNA follows: TGTGCCAGCAGCGTAGGGTCTAGCGGAACCTACGAGCAGTACTTC. It yields the protein CASSVGSSGTYEQYF.

This chain uses TRBV28 with TRBJ2-7; D unclear. V lost 9 bases and J lost 2, with 17 bases in between. The CDR3 contains 14 residues. Per germline, CDR1 MDHEN and CDR2 SYDVKM. The DNA for the CDR3 is TGTGCCAGATCTCTAGTACGCCCTCCCTACGAGCAGTACTTC. It translates to CARSLVRPPYEQYF.

Notes on this clone: Other nucleotide sequences in the sample specify the same CDR3. The gene calls are TRBV5-1 and TRBJ1-2; TRBD1 matches at 8 bases. CDR3 size: 13 residues. Germline assignment: CDR1 SGHRS and CDR2 YFSETQ. V was pared by 4 bases and J by 3 bases, with 2 bases of the junction left unmatched. Here the CDR3 reads CASSIQGDYGYTF. DNA of the CDR3: TGCGCCAGCAGCATACAGGGGGACTATGGCTACACCTTC.

The CDR3 region has the DNA TGCGCCAGCAGCCCAGCCCAGCCGATACGAGGGCAGTACTTC. It encodes CASSPAQPIRGQYF. The rearrangement joins TRBV5-1 to TRBJ2-7; the D is unclear. CDR1 and CDR2 from the germline V gene are SGHRS and YFSETQ. Between the trimmed V and J ends, which lost 4 bases and 9 bases, there was a span of 20 bases. The CDR3 is made up of 14 amino acids.

V is TRBV6-2 or TRBV6-3 and J is TRBJ2-3; 10 nucleotides line up with TRBD1. V lost 6 bases to trimming and J lost 3 bases; unmatched junction nucleotides: 6. CDR3 length equals 15 residues. The V gene's germline CDR1 is MNHEY and CDR2 SVGEGT. CDR3 in amino acids: CASSEPGQGTDTQYF. The CDR3 region has the DNA TGTGCCAGCAGCGAGCCGGGACAGGGGACAGATACGCAGTATTTT.

The chain joins TRBV7-6 to TRBJ1-6; no clear D gene. Trimming stripped 2 bases from V and 9 bases from J, with 14 bases between. The CDR3 runs 15 residues. CDR1 and CDR2 from the germline V gene are SGHVS and FNYEAQ. CDR3 nucleotide sequence: TGTGCCAGCAGCTTAAGTCCCGGGGTGGGTTCACCCCTCCACTTT. Residues: CASSLSPGVGSPLHF.

V is TRBV5-4 and J is TRBJ1-3; possible D gene TRBD1, 6 bases. CDR1 and CDR2 (germline): SGHNT, YYREEE (reference sequence). The CDR3 is 13 residues long. V was cut by 1 base and J by 9 bases, with 11 bases left in between. The CDR3, as DNA: TGTGCCAGCAGCTTGTCAGGGGTAGGCACCATATATTTT. This encodes CASSLSGVGTIYF.

This clone was seen more than once but under ten times. The V gene is TRBV2, the J gene TRBJ2-7; TRBD1 aligns across 8 bases. Germline assignment: CDR1 SNHLY and CDR2 FYNNEI. Trimming cost V 5 bases and J 0 bases; bases outside gene matches: 6. The CDR3 extends over 15 amino acids. This chain's CDR3 is CASSTETGDSYEQYF. The CDR3 region has the DNA TGTGCCAGCAGTACCGAGACAGGGGACTCCTACGAGCAGTACTTC.

The V call is TRBV4-1, the J call TRBJ2-3, with 8 bases lining up with TRBD2. Trimming removed 0 bases from V and 1 base from J; junction bases left unmatched: 6. Germline V gene data show CDR1 as MGHRA and CDR2 as YSYEKL. The CDR3 contains 17 residues. Written as DNA, the CDR3 is TGCGCCAGCAGCCAAGATCAAACTAGCGGACGCACAGATACGCAGTATTTT. Its translation is CASSQDQTSGRTDTQYF.

The chain uses TRBV28 and TRBJ2-1, with no clear D. The V gene's germline CDR1 is MDHEN and CDR2 SYDVKM. The CDR3 is 14 amino acids. Trimming cost V 3 bases and J 4 bases, with 10 bases left between them. Here the CDR3 reads CASSFQRPYNEQFF. The CDR3 bases are TGTGCCAGCAGTTTCCAGCGACCTTACAATGAGCAGTTCTTC.

Here the CDR3 DNA reads TGTGCCAGCAGCTTAGTTCCTTCAAGGAGAACTGAAGCTTTCTTT. It codes for CASSLVPSRRTEAFF. The rearrangement joins TRBV7-9 to TRBJ1-1; no reliable D call. CDR3 length: 15 residues. V was clipped by 1 base and J by 5 bases, with 14 bases between them. The germline V gene has CDR1 SEHNR and CDR2 FQNEAQ (reference sequence). Looking up the rest from reference TRBV7-9 and TRBJ1-1 gives the full variable domain: DTGVSQNPRHKITKRGQNVTFRCDPISEHNRLYWYRQTLGQGPEFLTYFQNEAQLEKSRLLSDRFSAERPKGSFSTLEIQRTEQGDSAMYLCASSLVPSRRTEAFFGQGTRLTVV.